A few counts support the clone carrying this TCR beta chain. J was trimmed by 8 bases and V by 6 bases; bases with no gene match: 4. Germline assignment: CDR1 SGHTA and CDR2 FQGTGA. This CDR3 region has 12 residues. The sample is drawn from a study of blood T cell repertoires in COVID-19. Whole-study context: Acute and convalescent COVID-19 samples came from the United States, Italy and Spain.

Only in-frame clones appear in the TCRdb table, and some are missing; sequencing was by immunoSEQ multiplex PCR. The sample has tens of thousands of clones, 85% seen once; the top ten hold around 4.1%. The specimen was peripheral blood. The sequence was obtained from a man in his 60s with acute or convalescent COVID-19. The chain joins TRBV7-3 to TRBJ2-1, with 7 bases identical to TRBD1. The CDR3 is CASSLGQDEQFF. The DNA of the CDR3 is TGTGCCAGCAGTTTAGGACAGGATGAGCAGTTCTTC.